This T cell receptor (beta chain) was captured in a study of T cells after yellow fever vaccination. The study's findings and limits: Boosting was followed by the reappearance of most primary-vaccination clones (96% CD4, around 91% CD8). Few clonotypes appeared in both CD4 and CD8 compartments. The secondary response was weaker, and its peak arrived faster, on day 5 versus 15.

This clonotype was picked up a small number of times. Its cognate antigen is unknown. The CDR3 spans 14 residues. From germline, CDR1 is MDHEN and CDR2 SYDVKM. Trimming took 8 bases from V and 2 from J, leaving 15 bases between them. For TCR, cDNA came from 5'RACE template switching, which added a universal primer site and UMIs. TCRdb ran MiXCR on the 5' RACE reads and lists one entry per CDR3 protein. The table shows some 400,000 distinct CDR3 sequences, with over 5% occurring only once. This receptor was obtained from a man in his thirties or forties who received the YFV17D yellow fever vaccine. The J gene is TRBJ2-5, the V gene TRBV28; D call uncertain. The source material was PBMCs, sampled 5 days after the yellow fever booster vaccination. CDR3 in amino acids: CASLPGSKQETQYF. The CDR3, as DNA: TGTGCCAGCCTCCCAGGCAGCAAACAAGAGACCCAGTACTTC.